These T cell receptor beta chains were read from a single sample in a study of blood T cell repertoires in COVID-19. Profiled with immunoSEQ multiplex PCR; TCRdb holds only in-frame clones, not every one. The data hold 250,000 to 350,000 clones, with 85% to 90% observed a single time. The sample comprised peripheral blood. These receptors were collected from a woman between 25 and 40 years old with COVID-19, enrolled during active disease. Each CDR3 is given with its conserved first and last residue. A D gene is named only where the DNA matches it firmly. The size of a clone is reported for some rows only, either as once, few or many, or as a class for expanded clones.

d_gene,abundance,j_gene,v_gene,CDR3nt,CDR3aa
.,.,TRBJ2-1,TRBV7-9,TGTGCCAGCAGCTTATTGACTAGTCGGCAGTTCTTC,CASSLLTSRQFF
TRBD2,.,TRBJ2-7,TRBV5-1,TGCGCCAGCAGCCTCGGGACTAGCGGGAGGGCCGTTTACGAGCAGTACTTC,CASSLGTSGRAVYEQYF
TRBD1,.,TRBJ2-7,TRBV3-1/TRBV3-2,TGTGCCAGCAGCCAAGTGAACAGGGGTTTCGACGAGCAGTACTTC,CASSQVNRGFDEQYF
.,.,TRBJ1-2,TRBV19,TGTGCCAGTAGTATCTCAGGTCCGGGGGGCTACACCTTC,CASSISGPGGYTF
TRBD1,.,TRBJ2-3,TRBV5-8,TGTGCCAGCAGCTTGGCAGGGGGTAGCACAGATACGCAGTATTTT,CASSLAGGSTDTQYF
TRBD2,.,TRBJ2-1,TRBV10-3,TGTGCCATCAGTGAGTTATGGGAAACTAGCGGAGGCTCCTACAATGAGCAGTTCTTC,CAISELWETSGGSYNEQFF
.,.,TRBJ2-2,TRBV18,TGTGCCAGCTCACCCTCCGACTCCGGGGAGCTGTTTTTT,CASSPSDSGELFF
TRBD2,.,TRBJ2-5,TRBV5-1,TGCGCCAGCAGCTTCATCCTAGCGGGAGAGACCCAGTACTTC,CASSFILAGETQYF
.,.,TRBJ1-5,TRBV6-6,TGTGCCAGTAATACCCGACCGCTACCCGGGCAGCCCCAGCATTTT,CASNTRPLPGQPQHF
.,.,TRBJ2-6,TRBV6-4,TGTGCCAGCAGTGACGACAGCTCTGGGGCCAACGTCCTGACTTTC,CASSDDSSGANVLTF
.,.,TRBJ1-1,TRBV25-1,TGTGCCAGCAGGGTGACAGGCCCCAACACTGAAGCTTTCTTT,CASRVTGPNTEAFF
TRBD1,.,TRBJ1-2,TRBV19,TGTGCCAGTAGTACCACAGGGGGAGACAACTATGGCTACACCTTC,CASSTTGGDNYGYTF
.,.,TRBJ2-3,TRBV2,TGTGCCAGCAGTGAAGACCTGGACCCAGGGGCGCAGTATTTT,CASSEDLDPGAQYF
TRBD2,.,TRBJ2-1,TRBV9,TGTGCCAGCAGCGCGCAATCTAGCGGGAGGAAGTTCTTC,CASSAQSSGRKFF
.,once,TRBJ2-2,TRBV2,TGTGCCAGCACCGGTGGGAGCGAGGTCACCGGGGAGCTGTTTTTT,CASTGGSEVTGELFF
TRBD1,.,TRBJ2-1,TRBV7-8,TGTGCCAGCAGTTCTAGACAGGGAAGTTTGGGCAATGAGCAGTTCTTC,CASSSRQGSLGNEQFF
.,.,TRBJ1-2,TRBV27,TGTGCCAGCAAACAGGGTCCGGACTATGGCTACACCTTC,CASKQGPDYGYTF
.,.,TRBJ2-7,TRBV28,TGTGCCAGCCGGGTCTCGCCAGGGCCCTACGAGCAGTACTTC,CASRVSPGPYEQYF
TRBD2,.,TRBJ2-5,TRBV29-1,TGCAGCGGACTAGCGGTTACGGGGTGGGCCCAAGAGACCCAGTACTTC,CSGLAVTGWAQETQYF